This TCR beta chain was recorded in a study of CD8 T cells in ankylosing spondylitis. V was clipped by 7 bases and J by 1 base, with 19 bases between them. The CDR3 consists of 16 residues. Germline loops: CDR1 SGHAT, CDR2 FQNNGV. In regard to this clonotype: The antigen is undetermined.

The study's findings and limits: Disease-linked clones were reportedly significantly enriched in matched ankylosing spondylitis synovial fluid. Ankylosing spondylitis blood seemed to carry a telltale TCR beta motif made of under ten highly homologous variants.

It was by quantitative 5'-RACE with molecular barcodes that TCR beta libraries were made. TCRdb ran MiXCR on the 5' RACE reads and lists one entry per CDR3 protein. This table has 200,000 to 250,000 distinct CDR3 sequences, approximately 16% appearing once. The TCR sequence derives from a male donor with ankylosing spondylitis. The sample taken for sequencing was blood, either unsorted or a sorted T cell fraction (not recorded which). The V and J genes are TRBV11-2 and TRBJ1-2, with D perhaps TRBD1 (5 bases). CDR3 amino acids: CASNPPGRVDNYGYTF. CDR3 sequence (DNA): TGTGCCAGCAACCCCCCCGGCAGGGTAGATAACTATGGCTACACCTTC.